This T cell receptor (beta chain) was identified in a study of OX40 agonist ivuxolimab in advanced cancers. Regarding the research as a whole: Ivuxolimab, which targeted the costimulatory receptor OX40 (CD134), was an agonistic, fully human IgG2 monoclonal antibody. Intravenous ivuxolimab was administered to patients every 2 weeks at six dose levels: 0.01, 0.1, 0.3, 1.5, 3 and 10 mg/kg. Of the 52 patients in dose escalation, some 20 had hepatocellular carcinoma, approximately 15 had melanoma, 9 had renal cell carcinoma and 9 had head and neck cancer. In the dose-escalation cohort, around four fifths of patients were male, and the mean age was roughly 60 years with a range of roughly 23 to 79. Patients were allowed to have had prior anti-PD-1, anti-PD-L1 or anti-CTLA-4 therapy, and roughly 40% of the dose-escalation patients had previously received checkpoint inhibitors. Partial responses occurred in three dose-escalation patients, of whom one had hepatocellular carcinoma and two had cutaneous melanoma. The purpose of peripheral TCRbeta sequencing was to test whether ivuxolimab changed TCR sequence diversity and led to clonal T-cell expansion. The paper covers the monotherapy dose-escalation part of the phase I ivuxolimab trial, which included N = 52 patients. Overall study results and their limits: Partial responders in the 0.1-3.0 mg/kg groups had among the lowest normalized peripheral clonal expansion, especially among CD8+ T cells. After ivuxolimab, CD8+ T cells had more expanded clones than CD4+ T cells on average. Clonal expansion of both CD4+ and CD8+ blood T cells was observed from baseline to week 6 at doses 0.1 to 3.0 mg/kg. Low levels of normalized T-cell clonal expansion were also seen in some nonresponding patients. Antigen specificity was not determined for the clonally expanded peripheral T cells.

The trial excluded patients who had a history of autoimmune disease or were on systemic immunosuppression. In every dose cohort, peripheral blood was drawn for TCR sequencing at baseline, cycle 4 day 1, and cycle 7 day 1. Samples came from an open-label, multicenter, first-in-human phase I dose-escalation trial of ivuxolimab. Adults with locally advanced or metastatic head and neck squamous cell, hepatocellular, melanoma or renal cell carcinoma were enrolled in the trial. Before TCR sequencing, CD4+ T cells and CD8+ T cells from peripheral blood were sorted into separate populations. To sequence the TCRbeta CDR3 region, genomic DNA was isolated from the sorted cells. The immunoSEQ Assay was used for sequencing of TCRbeta CDR3 regions. TCRdb holds this immuneACCESS table with in-frame rearrangements only. Some clones are missing; in checked studies, unresolved V genes explain under half, and the rest has no known cause. The sample yields under 85,000 clones; around 90% were counted once. The biggest ten clones account for around 4.9% of the sample.

A note on this clone: It has no known antigen specificity. Base qualities were left out, and no much larger clone turns up one base away.

V is trimmed back by 5 bases and J by 2 bases, and the junction contains 8 bases that no gene match accounts for. Inclusive of the bounding cysteine and phenylalanine, the CDR3 is 15 residues long. Only the CDR3 portion is preserved as DNA: 45 bases, with reading frame beginning at the first base. CDR1 KGHSH and CDR2 LQKENI are derived from the germline V gene. The specimen comprised CD4+ or CD8+ T cells sorted from blood, sampled in a trial of the OX40 agonist ivuxolimab. The sequence links TRBV18 to TRBJ2-7; TRBD1 agrees with 8 junctional bases. This receptor was obtained from an adult with an advanced solid tumor such as melanoma, head and neck, liver or kidney cancer. Here is the DNA: TGTGCCAGCTCATCCAGGGGGACAGGCACCTACGAGCAGTACTTC. This yields the protein CASSSRGTGTYEQYF.